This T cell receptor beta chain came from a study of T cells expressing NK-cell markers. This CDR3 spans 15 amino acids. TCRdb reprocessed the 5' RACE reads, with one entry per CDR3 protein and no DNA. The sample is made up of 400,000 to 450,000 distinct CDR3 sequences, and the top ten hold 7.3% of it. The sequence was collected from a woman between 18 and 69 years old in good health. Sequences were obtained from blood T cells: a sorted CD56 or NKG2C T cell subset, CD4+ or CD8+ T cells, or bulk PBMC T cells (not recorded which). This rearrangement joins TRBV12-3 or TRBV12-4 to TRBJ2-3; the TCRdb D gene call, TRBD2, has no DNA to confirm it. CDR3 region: CASSQRTRSEDTQYF.